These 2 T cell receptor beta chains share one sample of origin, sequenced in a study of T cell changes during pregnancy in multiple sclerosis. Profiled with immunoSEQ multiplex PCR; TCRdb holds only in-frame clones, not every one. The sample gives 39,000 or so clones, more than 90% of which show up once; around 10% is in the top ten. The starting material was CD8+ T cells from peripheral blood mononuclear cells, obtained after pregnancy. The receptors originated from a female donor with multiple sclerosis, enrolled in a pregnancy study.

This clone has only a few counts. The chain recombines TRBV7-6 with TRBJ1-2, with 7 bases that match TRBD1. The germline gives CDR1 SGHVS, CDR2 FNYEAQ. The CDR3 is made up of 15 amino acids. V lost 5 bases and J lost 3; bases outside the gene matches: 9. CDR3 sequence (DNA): TGTGCCAGCAGCCCAACCGGGACAGCTCACTATGGCTACACCTTC. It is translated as CASSPTGTAHYGYTF.

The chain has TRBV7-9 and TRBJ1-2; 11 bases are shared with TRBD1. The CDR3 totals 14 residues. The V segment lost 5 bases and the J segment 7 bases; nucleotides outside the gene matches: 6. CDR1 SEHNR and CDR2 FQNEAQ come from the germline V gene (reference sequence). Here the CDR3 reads CASSGGQGASGYTF. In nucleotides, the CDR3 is TGTGCCAGCAGCGGCGGACAGGGGGCGAGTGGCTACACCTTC.